The clone carrying this T cell receptor (beta chain) was counted ten times or more. This entry is derived from a study of T-cell memory formation after mild COVID-19. On the study more broadly: TCR clusters showed largely donor specificity.

From germline, CDR1 is SGHVS and CDR2 FNYEAQ. V was shortened by 5 bases and J by 3 bases, with 19 bases between the two germline ends. This CDR3 contains 17 residues. In TCRdb, the 5' RACE reads were re-called with MiXCR into one record per CDR3 protein. The sample consists of under 550,000 distinct CDR3 sequences, approximately 18% of them appearing once. What was sequenced was PBMCs or a T cell subset sorted from them (not recorded which). The sequence was collected from a man younger than 30 who had mild COVID-19 (a few samples of this study predate the infection). Cell type and time point are not known. J is TRBJ2-2 and V is TRBV7-6; TRBD1 or TRBD2 may be the D gene (7 bases each). The CDR3 loop is CASSSQGGDPYTGELFF. As DNA, the CDR3 is TGTGCCAGCAGCAGCCAGGGGGGGGACCCCTACACCGGGGAGCTGTTTTTT.